Included here is one T cell receptor (beta chain) sequence, with context. This sample is part of a study of T cells after yellow fever vaccination. Each CDR3 protein is one row after TCRdb ran MiXCR on the 5' RACE reads. The profile shows around 530,000 distinct CDR3 sequences, about a sixth of them singletons. Germline-derived CDR1 and CDR2 are SGHRS and YFSETQ. Deletions cut 1 base from V and 4 bases from J, with 14 bases between. The CDR3 runs to 15 residues. The clonotype originates from a man in his late teens or twenties who received the YFV17D yellow fever vaccine. The specimen was PBMCs, collected 5 days after the first yellow fever vaccination. This chain uses TRBV5-1 with TRBJ2-5; D gene uncertain. CDR3 protein: CASSLSGVRAETQYF. Written as DNA, the CDR3 is TGCGCCAGCAGCTTGTCGGGTGTTCGGGCAGAGACCCAGTACTTC. Full variable domain (missing parts from reference TRBV5-1 and TRBJ2-5): KAGVTQTPRYLIKTRGQQVTLSCSPISGHRSVSWYQQTPGQGLQFLFEYFSETQRNKGNFPGRFSGRQFSNSRSEMNVSTLELGDSALYLCASSLSGVRAETQYFGPGTRLLVL.